Here is one T cell receptor (beta chain) with its context. What it binds is not known. Generated by immunoSEQ multiplex PCR, the TCRdb table keeps only in-frame clones and is missing some. The data show around 100,000 clones, 75% to 90% seen once. The V gene lost 5 bases and the J gene lost 5 bases, with 21 bases spanning the gap. The length of the CDR3 is 16 residues. Germline values: CDR1 LNHDA, CDR2 SQIVND (reference sequence). Collection occurred without any documented infections or immune events in donors. The data stem from a study of identifying expanded T cells in peripheral blood. Study-wide results and caveats: Technical replicates showed approximately 1.2 changed clones; about 2 weeks 15 to 20; four weeks 19. Across healthy donors, higher total template counts meant significantly greater roughly 2-week count variance.

This chain joins TRBV19 and TRBJ2-5; tentative D call: TRBD1 (6 bases). The sequence was collected from a person between 18 and 75 years old in good health. The specimen was blood. The DNA for the CDR3 is TGTGCCAGTAGTTCCTATACACAGGGTATGGGGGAGACCCAGTACTTC. It encodes CASSSYTQGMGETQYF.